The entry below gives a single T cell receptor beta chain sequence along with its context. Clones were sequenced by immunoSEQ multiplex PCR, and TCRdb holds only the in-frame ones, with some missing. In the table there are 98,000 or so clones, roughly four fifths of which are singletons. The record originates from a study of blood T cell repertoires in COVID-19. Unmatched junction bases numbered 5, after V lost 2 bases and J lost 5 bases. CDR3 length: 15 residues. The V gene's germline CDR1 is SGHTA and CDR2 FQGNSA. V usage is TRBV7-2 and J usage is TRBJ1-5, with 8 bases lining up with TRBD1. The clonotype was recovered from an elderly woman with active or convalescent COVID-19. The material sequenced was peripheral blood. The CDR3 here is CASSLTGGRYQPQHF. As DNA, the CDR3 is TGTGCCAGCAGCTTAACAGGGGGGCGGTATCAGCCCCAGCATTTT.